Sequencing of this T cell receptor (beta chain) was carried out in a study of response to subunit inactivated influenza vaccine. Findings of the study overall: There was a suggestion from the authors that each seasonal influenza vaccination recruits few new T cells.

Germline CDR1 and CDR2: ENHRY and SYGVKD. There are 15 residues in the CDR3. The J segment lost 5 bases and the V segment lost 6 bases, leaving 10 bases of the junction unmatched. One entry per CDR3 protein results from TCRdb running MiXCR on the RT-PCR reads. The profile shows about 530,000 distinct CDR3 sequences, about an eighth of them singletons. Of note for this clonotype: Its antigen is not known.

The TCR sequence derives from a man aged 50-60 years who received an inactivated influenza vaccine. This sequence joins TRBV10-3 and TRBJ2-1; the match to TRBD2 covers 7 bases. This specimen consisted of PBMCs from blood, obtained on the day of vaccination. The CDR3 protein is CAISTVGLADNEQFF. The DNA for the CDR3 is TGTGCCATCAGCACCGTGGGGCTAGCGGACAATGAGCAGTTCTTC.